This TCR beta chain appears in the sequencing data of a study of blood T cell repertoires in COVID-19. Study details: PBMCs, B-cell-depleted T cells, or T cells provided the cDNA or gDNA that made up the material.

Per the original data handling: Reference gene primer amplification gave nucleated cell count estimates. Produced via immunoSEQ multiplex PCR; TCRdb's table is partial and in-frame only. V and J calls and clone size are given by that table; D and trimming were obtained from the DNA. The sample has tens of thousands of clones, roughly 90% seen once. With 0 bases removed from V and 3 bases from J, the gap between germline ends came to 7 bases. Germline CDR1 and CDR2: SGDLS and YYNGEE. The CDR3 sequence is 13 residues long. Source material: peripheral blood. The chain uses TRBV9 and TRBJ2-7, with D uncertain. This TCR was recovered from a human donor in a cohort sampled during active COVID-19. The CDR3 here is CASSVDSNYEQYF. Here the CDR3 DNA reads TGTGCCAGCAGCGTAGACAGTAACTACGAGCAGTACTTC.